One and the same sample provided the 21 T cell receptor beta chains below, sequenced in a study of T cells after yellow fever vaccination. TCRdb re-called the 5' RACE reads with MiXCR, one entry per CDR3 protein. The sample lists around 360,000 distinct CDR3 sequences, 11% occurring once. Source: PBMCs, taken on the day of the first yellow fever vaccination. These receptors came from a man between 18 and 29 years old who received the YFV17D yellow fever vaccine.

The chain recombines TRBV5-1 with TRBJ2-3; D possibly corresponds to TRBD1 (6 bases). Trimming stripped 0 bases from V and 6 bases from J, with 17 bases between. CDR3 length equals 16 residues. Germline-derived CDR1 and CDR2 are SGHRS and YFSETQ. For the CDR3, the DNA is TGCGCCAGCAGCTTGGCCGGGGACAATCGTCGGGATACGCAGTATTTT. It is translated as CASSLAGDNRRDTQYF. Full variable domain (rest looked up from reference TRBV5-1 and TRBJ2-3): KAGVTQTPRYLIKTRGQQVTLSCSPISGHRSVSWYQQTPGQGLQFLFEYFSETQRNKGNFPGRFSGRQFSNSRSEMNVSTLELGDSALYLCASSLAGDNRRDTQYFGPGTRLTVL.

The chain has TRBV5-6 and TRBJ2-1; 13 bases align to TRBD2. Germline CDR1 is SGHDT and CDR2 is YYEEEE. This CDR3 has 17 residues. Trimming took 4 bases from V and 2 from J; bases not matched to a gene: 6. The CDR3 nucleotides are TGTGCCAGCAGCCTCGGGACTAGCGGGGTGGCCTACAATGAGCAGTTCTTC. Its protein is CASSLGTSGVAYNEQFF.

The J gene is TRBJ1-4, the V gene TRBV27; 7 positions agree with TRBD1. Germline trimming cut 10 bases from V and 3 bases from J; bases unmatched to any gene: 8. The CDR3 has 14 amino acids. The germline V gene has CDR1 MNHEY and CDR2 SMNVEV (reference sequence). This chain's CDR3 is CATARDRSNEKLFF. CDR3 DNA sequence: TGTGCCACGGCCCGGGACAGATCTAATGAAAAACTGTTTTTT.

The CDR3 reads CASSYCSETQYF. CDR3 sequence (DNA): TGTGCCAGCAGTTACTGCTCAGAGACCCAGTACTTC. The chain carries TRBV6-7 and TRBJ2-5; D unclear. TRBV6-7 has ORF status, its function being uncertain. V lost 1 base, J lost 4 bases, and 4 bases lay in between. This CDR3 has 12 amino acids.

The chain combines TRBV20-1 with TRBJ2-1; 8 bases map to TRBD1. Per the germline V gene, CDR1 is DFQATT and CDR2 is SNEGSKA (reference sequence). The CDR3 is made up of 12 amino acids. V dropped 5 bases and J dropped 8; count of bases not matched to a gene: 5. The CDR3 loop reads CSAGQGVYEQFF. In DNA, the CDR3 is TGCAGTGCTGGACAGGGAGTTTATGAGCAGTTCTTC.

This clonotype turned up a few times. The rearrangement joins TRBV7-6 to TRBJ2-1; 10 bases agree with TRBD2. Per the germline V gene, CDR1 is SGHVS and CDR2 is FNYEAQ. This CDR3 comprises 16 residues. The V segment lost 2 bases and the J segment 5 bases; nucleotides outside the gene matches: 6. CDR3 in amino acids: CASSLLLAGINNEQFF. CDR3 DNA: TGTGCCAGCAGCTTATTACTAGCGGGGATAAACAATGAGCAGTTCTTC.

The J gene is TRBJ1-1, the V gene TRBV5-4; 7 bases agree with TRBD1. Germline CDR1 is SGHNT and CDR2 is YYREEE (reference sequence). The trim removed 3 bases at V and 4 bases at J, leaving 9 bases unmatched. CDR3 size: 15 residues. CDR3 DNA: TGTGCCAGCAGCTCCGCCCGACAGGGAAGCACTGAAGCTTTCTTT. Its protein product is CASSSARQGSTEAFF.

The table lists this clonotype with a few counts. This chain joins TRBV7-9 and TRBJ2-1; D tentatively reads TRBD1 or TRBD2 (5 bases each). Trimming removed 1 base at V and 1 base at J, with 8 bases between. CDR3 length equals 15 residues. Germline assignment: CDR1 SEHNR and CDR2 FQNEAQ (reference sequence). In DNA form, the CDR3 reads TGTGCCAGCAGCTTAGTAGGGACGTCCTACAATGAGCAGTTCTTC. Its translation is CASSLVGTSYNEQFF.

This clonotype has more than one count but fewer than ten. The chain couples TRBV12-3 or TRBV12-4 to TRBJ2-1; the match to TRBD2 covers 8 bases. J gave up 7 bases and V 3 bases, and 14 bases lay outside the gene matches. The CDR3 consists of 17 residues. This chain's CDR3 is CASSFSGRGGIRNEQFF. In DNA form, the CDR3 reads TGTGCCAGCAGTTTCTCGGGTCGGGGGGGCATTCGGAATGAGCAGTTCTTC.

This clonotype was seen at least ten times. The V gene is TRBV7-9, the J gene TRBJ1-5; D is perhaps TRBD1 (6 bases). The CDR3 is 15 amino acids. The V gene lost 5 bases and the J gene lost 7 bases, with 18 bases spanning the gap. Germline V lookup: CDR1 SEHNR, CDR2 FQNEAQ (reference sequence). The DNA of the CDR3 is TGTGCCAGCAGCACCCAAACAGGGACGAGGCAGCCCCAGCATTTT. Protein product: CASSTQTGTRQPQHF.

This clonotype was observed a handful of times. The chain couples TRBV4-3 to TRBJ1-2, with a weak D call TRBD1 (6 bases). The CDR3 covers 15 residues. Trimming stripped 1 base from V and 4 bases from J, with 13 bases between. CDR1 LGHNA and CDR2 YSLEER come from the germline V gene. The CDR3 nucleotides are TGCGCCAGCAGCCAAGGGTATGGACAGTTCTATGGCTACACCTTC. Residues: CASSQGYGQFYGYTF.

This clonotype occurred a few times. At one end, the junction sequence differs from germline, possibly due to a read error. CDR3 in amino acids: CASSARRGEETQYF. For the CDR3, the DNA is TGTGCTAGCAGCGCCCGTCGGGGGGAAGAGACCCAGTACTTC. The chain has TRBV7-7 and TRBJ2-5, with TRBD2 identical over 7 bases. This CDR3 has 14 residues. CDR1 and CDR2 (germline): SSHAT, FNYEAQ (reference sequence). Drawing the rest from reference TRBV7-7 and TRBJ2-5, the complete variable domain is GAGVSQSPRYKVTKRGQDVTLRCDPISSHATLYWYQQALGQGPEFLTYFNYEAQPDKSGLPSDRFSAERPEGSISTLTIQRTEQRDSAMYRCASSARRGEETQYFGPGTRLLVL.

This sequence joins TRBV18 and TRBJ1-6; 9 positions match TRBD1. The germline V gene has CDR1 KGHSH and CDR2 LQKENI. The V and J ends lost 3 bases and 7 bases, in that order; junction bases with no gene match: 10. The CDR3 covers 17 residues. CDR3 sequence: CASSPGQGMVRNSPLHF. CDR3 coding DNA: TGTGCCAGCTCACCGGGACAGGGCATGGTCCGGAATTCACCCCTCCACTTT.

This chain connects TRBV10-3 to TRBJ1-2, with 7 positions matching TRBD1. The CDR3 is made up of 14 amino acids. Trimming took 6 bases from V and 5 from J; bases not matched to a gene: 9. Per germline, CDR1 ENHRY and CDR2 SYGVKD. The CDR3 DNA reads TGTGCCATCAGGGGGACAGCGCAGACTTATGGCTACACCTTC. Translation: CAIRGTAQTYGYTF.

V is TRBV6-5 and J is TRBJ1-4; D not certain. V gave up 4 bases and J gave up 8 bases, with 11 bases separating them. The CDR3 has 13 amino acids. Germline V lookup: CDR1 MNHEY, CDR2 SVGAGI. The CDR3 sequence: CASSLSGWEKLFF. CDR3 coding DNA: TGTGCCAGCAGTTTGTCAGGATGGGAAAAACTGTTTTTT.

The chain couples TRBV27 to TRBJ2-7; D might be TRBD2 (5 bases). Germline V gene sequence: CDR1 MNHEY, CDR2 SMNVEV (reference sequence). Trimming removed 5 bases from V and 6 bases from J, with 17 bases in between. The CDR3 has 14 amino acids. The DNA for the CDR3 is TGTGCCAGCAGTCTGGGCGGGCCCCACGGCGAGCAGTACTTC. This sequence encodes CASSLGGPHGEQYF.

V usage is TRBV6-6 and J usage is TRBJ1-2, with D possibly TRBD1 on 5 matching bases. The CDR3 has 13 residues. The ends were cut back, 5 bases at V and 4 bases at J, with 11 bases in the middle. Germline V CDR1 and CDR2: MNHNY, SVGAGI (reference sequence). The CDR3 DNA sequence: TGTGCCAGCAGTCCGGGACCGTTCTATGGCTACACCTTC. Translated: CASSPGPFYGYTF.

This clonotype has just a few counts. This chain uses TRBV5-1 with TRBJ2-3, with D perhaps TRBD2 (6 bases). Germline values: CDR1 SGHRS, CDR2 YFSETQ. This CDR3 has 15 residues. V was pared by 4 bases and J by 2 bases, with 14 bases between. DNA of the CDR3: TGCGCCAGCAGCCCCGCCGGAGGGATCACAGATACGCAGTATTTT. Protein sequence: CASSPAGGITDTQYF.

This chain uses TRBV20-1 with TRBJ1-3, with 10 bases aligning to TRBD1. The CDR3 consists of 15 residues. Per germline, CDR1 DFQATT and CDR2 SNEGSKA (reference sequence). The V and J ends lost 3 bases and 2 bases, in that order; junction bases with no gene match: 4. This CDR3 is CSASYGTGAGNTIYF. The CDR3 DNA reads as TGCAGTGCTAGTTACGGGACAGGGGCTGGAAACACCATATATTTT.

The chain recombines TRBV15 with TRBJ2-7, with D possibly being TRBD1 (5 bases). This CDR3 comprises 14 residues. The V end was cut by 4 bases, the J end by 0 bases, with 10 bases between. CDR1 LNHNV and CDR2 YYDKDF come from the germline V gene (reference sequence). The CDR3 DNA reads as TGTGCCACCAGCAAGGGGAAGAGCTCCTACGAGCAGTACGTC. Its translation: CATSKGKSSYEQYV.

The chain is built from TRBV30 and TRBJ2-5, with D hard to call. V was cut by 4 bases and J by 2 bases, with 8 bases left in between. CDR3 length: 12 amino acids. CDR1 and CDR2 (germline): GTSNPN, SVGIG (reference sequence). CDR3: CAWNLEQETQYF. The CDR3, as DNA: TGTGCCTGGAACCTGGAGCAAGAGACCCAGTACTTC.